This T cell receptor (beta chain) is drawn from a study of blood T cells in healthy people across ages (dated by TCRdb to the mid-2010s). Broadly, across the study: In model experiments, template switching captured about one uniquely barcoded TCR beta cDNA molecule for every two T cells. Using deep sequencing normalized with unique cDNA molecular identifiers, the study measured how TCR beta repertoire diversity changes with age. The donors were divided into four age groups: young (average about 15 years), middle-aged (under 40), aged (under 70) and long-lived (around 80). To avoid experimental bias, donors of different ages were distributed randomly across sequencing lanes. For two donors (one aged 18 to 30 and one aged 80 or older), the study analyzed two additional independent replicas of 1 million unique cDNA reads from the same blood draw.

Findings and caveats that apply to the study as a whole: Donor CMV infection status was unknown, potentially confounding age-related changes in expanded clonotypes. Compared with the aged group, more naive CD4+ T cells, fewer expanded clones and increased TCR diversity were shown by the long-lived group, suggesting age selection. Estimates of total diversity based on one million sequenced T cells were considered lower bounds and underestimates. Conclusive comparison of naive and antigen-experienced compartments was prevented by the profiling of bulk unsorted PBMCs. Observed TCR beta diversity correlated strongly with the percentage of naive T cells measured by flow cytometry. As age increased, observed TCR beta diversity per million T cells dropped in a roughly linear way, and a significant reduction was already evident by age 40.

On this clonotype: The antigen it recognizes is unknown. Base qualities were left out, and no much larger clone turns up one base away.

The roughly 39 donors, aged roughly 6 to 95 years, were systemically healthy Caucasian individuals from Russia. Each donor gave ten milliliters of peripheral blood, drawn into EDTA-treated Vacutainer tubes. PBMCs were isolated by Ficoll-Paque density-gradient centrifugation, with at least 7 million obtained per sample. Total RNA, at least 6 micrograms per sample, was extracted from PBMCs with Trizol reagent. The percentages of naive CD45RAhigh/CD27high T cells were determined by flow cytometry on a PBMC aliquot from every donor. The library was obtained by 5' RACE. Instrument on record: Illumina HiSeq 2500. The second PCR ran for roughly 7 to 12 cycles and used a J-beta primer mix along with a sample-barcoded 5' primer. A unique molecular identifier was introduced onto each TCR beta cDNA molecule by a template-switch 5' adaptor carrying 12 random nucleotides. At least 3 million CDR3-containing paired-end reads were obtained from each sample. First-strand cDNA synthesis was performed from all RNA using the Mint cDNA synthesis kit, with priming by a TRBC-specific oligonucleotide. Following uracil-DNA glycosylase treatment, all cDNA underwent a first 18-cycle PCR with the universal primers M1SS and BC2_uni_R. The authors' analysis ran thus. For normalization, 1 million high-quality reads, each with a distinct molecular identifier, were randomly selected from each sample. Reads with shared molecular identifiers were discarded instead of being binned into consensus sequences. MiTCR, with a Q25 quality threshold and the strictest error-elimination algorithm, was used for CDR3 identification, clonotype clustering and error correction. A nonparametric unseen species model with Euler transformation was used to estimate a lower bound on total TCR beta diversity. TCRdb reprocessed the public reads (quality trimming at Q25 with fastp, clone calling with MiXCR) and kept in-frame beta chains. CDR3 protein duplicates are merged, each entry listing the most common genes and DNA. The V and J calls reflect TCRdb's pipeline rather than the authors' work. This sample is represented by about 1 million distinct CDR3 sequences; roughly 45% of them were singletons. The top ten clonotypes cover approximately 20% of the sample.

Trimming takes 3 bases from V and 6 bases from J, and the germline ends sit 14 bases apart. CDR1 MNHNY and CDR2 SVGAGI were looked up in the germline V gene (reference sequence). The CDR3 goes from the cysteine to the phenylalanine over 15 residues. Only the CDR3 part of the read is kept: 45 bases, read in frame from the first base. This receptor was taken from a woman aged 55-75 years in good health. What was sequenced was blood. The sequence is built from TRBV6-6 and TRBJ1-4; no D gene is confidently identified. The CDR3 sequence is CASSYRSRLDEKLFF. The DNA is as follows: TGTGCCAGCAGTTATAGGAGTAGACTAGATGAAAAACTGTTTTTT.